Sequencing of this T cell receptor (beta chain) was carried out in a study of blood T cell repertoires in COVID-19. Overall study: Specimens from acute and convalescent COVID-19 originated in the United States, Italy and Spain. Sample material is recorded as cDNA or gDNA derived from T cells, B-cell-depleted T cells, or PBMCs.

Germline assignment: CDR1 MDHEN and CDR2 SYDVKM. This CDR3 has 15 residues. The V segment lost 6 bases and the J segment 3 bases; nucleotides outside the gene matches: 6. Per the study methods: Estimation of nucleated cell counts was performed using reference gene primer amplification. Clones were read by immunoSEQ multiplex PCR, and TCRdb kept only the in-frame ones, dropping some. The V and J calls and the clone size are those of that table, but D and trimming were determined from the DNA. Here the sample spans 98,000 or so clones, about two thirds being singletons. This clone has just one count. This clonotype was sampled from a woman aged 40 to 55 with acute or convalescent COVID-19. Sequences were obtained from peripheral blood. This chain uses TRBV28 with TRBJ1-5; 9 bases agree with TRBD1. The CDR3 sequence is CASSPWDRDNQPQHF. The DNA of the CDR3 is TGTGCCAGCAGCCCTTGGGACAGGGACAATCAGCCCCAGCATTTT.